The sequence of this T cell receptor (beta chain) was determined in a study of PD-L1 blockade in urothelial cancer. Study information: Anywhere from 0 to 3 prior chemotherapy regimens had been received by patients. Reported median T cell count for blood samples was roughly 140,000.

Measured with immunoSEQ multiplex PCR; TCRdb has only the in-frame clones, and not every one. The table records around 53,000 clones, 75% to 90% of them present only once. Germline loops: CDR1 MNHEY, CDR2 SVGAGI. This CDR3 is built from 16 residues. With 0 bases removed from V and 1 base from J, the gap between germline ends came to 12 bases. Metastatic or locally advanced urothelial carcinoma was present in the patients. Sequencing used PBMCs, obtained around atezolizumab (anti-PD-L1) treatment. The clonotype was recovered from a man aged 35-49 years with urothelial cancer. The chain combines TRBV6-5 with TRBJ1-1, with TRBD1 as a possible D gene (5 bases). The CDR3 reads CASSYSTLRGNTEAFF. The CDR3 bases are TGTGCCAGCAGTTACTCGACCCTAAGGGGGAACACTGAAGCTTTCTTT.